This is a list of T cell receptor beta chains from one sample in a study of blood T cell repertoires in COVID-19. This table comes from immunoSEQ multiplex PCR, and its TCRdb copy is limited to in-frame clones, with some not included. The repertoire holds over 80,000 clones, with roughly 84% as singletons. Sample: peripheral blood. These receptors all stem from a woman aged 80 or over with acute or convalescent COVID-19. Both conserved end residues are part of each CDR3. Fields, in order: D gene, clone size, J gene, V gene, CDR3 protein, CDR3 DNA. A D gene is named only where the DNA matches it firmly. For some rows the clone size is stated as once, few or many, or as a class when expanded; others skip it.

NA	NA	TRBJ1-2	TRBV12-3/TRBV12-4	CASSLTGYYGYTF	TGTGCCAGCAGTTTAACAGGGTACTATGGCTACACCTTC
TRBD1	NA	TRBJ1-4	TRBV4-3	CASSQDSWDRSEKLFF	TGCGCCAGCAGCCAAGATTCTTGGGACAGAAGCGAAAAACTGTTTTTT
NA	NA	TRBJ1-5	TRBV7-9	CASSLSTGNQPQHF	TGTGCCAGCAGCTTAAGCACGGGGAATCAGCCCCAGCATTTT
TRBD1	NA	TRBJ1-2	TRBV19	CASSTATGLLGYTF	TGTGCCAGTAGTACGGCGACAGGGTTGCTTGGCTACACCTTC
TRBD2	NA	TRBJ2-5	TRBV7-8	CASSSMAVAGGAGETQYF	TGTGCCAGCAGCTCAATGGCTGTAGCGGGGGGGGCAGGCGAGACCCAGTACTTC
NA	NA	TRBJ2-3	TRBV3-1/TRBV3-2	CASSQGIGGPADTQYF	TGTGCCAGCAGCCAAGGAATCGGGGGGCCCGCAGATACGCAGTATTTT
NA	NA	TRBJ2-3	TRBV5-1	CASSLGGSTDTQYF	TGCGCCAGCAGCTTGGGAGGAAGCACAGATACGCAGTATTTT
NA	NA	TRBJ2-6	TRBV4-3	CASSQGGSGANVLTF	TGCGCCAGCAGCCAGGGGGGTTCTGGGGCCAACGTCCTGACTTTC
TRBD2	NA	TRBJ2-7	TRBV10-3	CATNSGNTFYEQYF	TGTGCCACCAATAGCGGGAATACGTTCTACGAGCAGTACTTC
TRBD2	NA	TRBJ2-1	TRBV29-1	CSVVRDYGNEQFF	TGCAGCGTTGTAAGGGACTATGGGAATGAGCAGTTCTTC
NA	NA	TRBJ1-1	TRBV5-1	CASRGNTEAFF	TGCGCTTCTAGAGGGAACACTGAAGCTTTCTTT
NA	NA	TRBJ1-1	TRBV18	CASSPSARGGGTEAFF	TGTGCCAGCTCACCCAGTGCTCGGGGCGGGGGGACTGAAGCTTTCTTT
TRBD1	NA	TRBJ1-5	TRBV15	CATSRGGQGNQPQHF	TGTGCCACCAGCAGGGGAGGACAGGGCAATCAGCCCCAGCATTTT
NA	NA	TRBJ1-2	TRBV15	CATSRWGEDGYTF	TGTGCCACCAGCAGATGGGGGGAGGATGGCTACACCTTC
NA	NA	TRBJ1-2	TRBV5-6	CASSLQGNYGYTF	TGTGCCAGCAGCTTACAGGGCAACTATGGCTACACCTTC
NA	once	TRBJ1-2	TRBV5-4	CASSAGPSTIF	TGTGCCAGCAGCGCGGGACCGTCGACAATCTTC
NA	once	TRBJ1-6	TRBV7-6	CASSLGTENSPLHF	TGTGCCAGCAGCTTAGGGACAGAGAATTCACCCCTCCACTTT
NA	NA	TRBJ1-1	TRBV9	CASSVGPRENTEAFF	TGTGCCAGCAGCGTAGGTCCCAGGGAGAACACTGAAGCTTTCTTT
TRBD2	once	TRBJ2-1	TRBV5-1	CASSLLSGGAYNEQFF	TGCGCCAGCAGCTTGCTGAGCGGGGGGGCCTACAATGAGCAGTTCTTC
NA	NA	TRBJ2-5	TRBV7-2	CASSLFGGNQETQYF	TGTGCCAGCAGCTTATTCGGGGGTAATCAAGAGACCCAGTACTTC
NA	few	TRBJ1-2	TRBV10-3	CATRPEALYGYTF	TGTGCCACCCGACCCGAGGCCCTCTATGGCTACACCTTC
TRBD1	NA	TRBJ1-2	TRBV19	CARITGGDYGYTF	TGTGCCAGAATCACAGGGGGCGACTATGGCTACACCTTC
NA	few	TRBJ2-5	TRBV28	CASSPGGTGRAQYF	TGTGCCAGCAGCCCGGGGGGGACAGGGAGGGCCCAGTACTTC
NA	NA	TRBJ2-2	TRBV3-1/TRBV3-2	CALQAKNPPSDHTGELFF	TGTGCCCTTCAAGCCAAGAACCCCCCTAGCGACCACACCGGGGAGCTGTTTTTT
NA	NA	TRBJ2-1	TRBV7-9	CASSLREGRGSYNEQFF	TGTGCCAGCAGCTTAAGAGAGGGCAGGGGATCCTACAATGAGCAGTTCTTC
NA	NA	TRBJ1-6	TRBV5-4	CASSGPGQIDSPLHF	TGTGCCAGCAGCGGTCCGGGACAAATTGATTCACCCCTCCACTTT
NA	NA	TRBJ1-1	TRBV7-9	CASSRGTSGSGTEAFF	TGTGCCAGCAGCCGAGGGACTTCGGGGTCGGGTACTGAAGCTTTCTTT
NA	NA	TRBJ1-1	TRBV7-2	CASSPPQGTTEAFF	TGTGCCAGCAGCCCCCCCCAGGGGACCACTGAAGCTTTCTTT
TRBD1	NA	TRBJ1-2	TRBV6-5	CAIHSDRVAYGYTF	TGTGCCATCCATTCGGACAGGGTAGCCTATGGCTACACCTTC
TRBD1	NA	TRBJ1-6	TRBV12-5	CASGLGGQSPLHF	TGTGCTAGTGGTTTAGGGGGCCAGTCACCCCTCCACTTT
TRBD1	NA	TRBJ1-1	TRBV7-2	CASSDQDRKNTEAFF	TGTGCCAGCAGCGATCAGGACAGGAAGAACACTGAAGCTTTCTTT
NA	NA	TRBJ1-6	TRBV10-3	CAISETGPELNSPLHF	TGTGCCATCAGTGAAACAGGCCCCGAACTGAATTCACCCCTCCACTTT
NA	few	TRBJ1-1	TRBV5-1	CASSSRTVDKMAFF	TGCGCCAGCAGCTCTAGAACGGTCGATAAAATGGCTTTCTTT
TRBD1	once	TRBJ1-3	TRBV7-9	CASSSSGTGGNTIYF	TGTGCCAGCAGCTCCTCCGGGACAGGGGGCAACACCATATATTTT
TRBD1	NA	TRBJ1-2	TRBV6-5	CASNFLLQGAGGYTF	TGTGCCAGCAATTTCCTATTACAGGGGGCGGGCGGCTACACCTTC
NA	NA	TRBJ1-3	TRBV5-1	CASRRDLGPGNTIYF	TGCGCCAGCAGACGGGACTTAGGGCCTGGAAACACCATATATTTT
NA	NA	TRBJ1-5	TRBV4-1	CASSQGILSGGNQPQHF	TGCGCCAGCAGCCAAGGGATTTTGAGCGGGGGCAATCAGCCCCAGCATTTT
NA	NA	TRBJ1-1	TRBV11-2	CASSLGGKAFF	TGTGCCAGCAGCTTGGGAGGGAAAGCTTTCTTT